The TCR beta chain described here comes from a study of cytomegalovirus exposure and HLA in healthy donors. About the research overall: The study's early data release held about 80 million unique TCRs from HLA-typed donors.

60 Vbeta and 13 Jbeta primers were used in PCR. Generated by immunoSEQ multiplex PCR, the TCRdb table keeps only in-frame clones and is missing some. This sample has some 120,000 clones, with approximately 8.8% found just once. The clonotype was recovered from a man aged 35-49 years in good health and CMV-seronegative. The sequenced sample consisted of PBMCs.

The CDR3 DNA is TGTGCCAGCAGCACCGGCCAGGGGCCCAATTCACCCCTCCACTTT. Translating gives CASSTGQGPNSPLHF. J is TRBJ1-6 and V is TRBV5-4, with D tentatively TRBD1 (6 bases). Germline CDR1 SGHNT, CDR2 YYREEE (reference sequence). The ends were cut back, 4 bases at V and 7 bases at J, with 15 bases in the middle. The CDR3 contains 15 residues.